This record covers a single T cell receptor (beta chain). Its target is not known. The CDR3 runs to 17 residues. The V gene's germline CDR1 is DFQATT and CDR2 SNEGSKA (reference sequence). J lost 0 bases, V lost 5 bases, and 10 bases had no gene match. Unique molecular identifiers had been added to the TCR beta cDNA libraries. Each CDR3 protein gets one entry after TCRdb re-called the PCR reads with MiXCR. The sample has over 700,000 distinct CDR3 sequences; roughly 29% are singletons. This sample is drawn from a study of post-analysis software for immune sequencing data. About the research overall: Disease trajectories encompassed relapsing-remitting, secondary progressive and progressive-relapsing multiple sclerosis. The study's findings and limits: There were five or six TRBV segments more frequent in patients than controls, and TRBV5-6, TRBV5-1 and TRBV20-1 were among them.

Sample: blood. The V gene is TRBV20-1, the J gene TRBJ2-4; 10 nucleotides agree with TRBD2. The receptor's source is a girl aged 10-17 years with multiple sclerosis. The CDR3 here is CSARGLADLLAKNIQYF. In DNA, the CDR3 is TGCAGTGCTCGCGGACTAGCGGACCTACTAGCCAAAAACATTCAGTACTTC.